This is a list of T cell receptor beta chains from one sample in a study of T cells in Graves' hyperthyroidism and ophthalmopathy. MiXCR, run by TCRdb on the multiplex PCR reads, gives a single entry per CDR3 protein. Of around 420,000 distinct CDR3 sequences in the sample, more than 15% were seen once. The sequenced sample was blood. These receptors came from a woman in her late teens or twenties with Graves' hyperthyroidism. CDR3s include the opening cysteine and the closing phenylalanine or tryptophan. Each record gives: CDR3 protein, CDR3 DNA, D gene, clone size, V gene, J gene. The D gene is left open where the match is weak. Clone size is stated in some rows and not others, as once, few, many or a class when expanded.

CDR3: CASSLGTHQPQHF; DNA: TGTGCCAGCAGCTTAGGCACACATCAGCCCCAGCATTTT; D: -; size: many; V: TRBV7-2; J: TRBJ1-5
CDR3: CSASTGTSLNNQPQHF; DNA: TGCAGTGCTAGTACCGGGACAAGCTTAAACAATCAGCCCCAGCATTTT; D: -; size: -; V: TRBV20-1; J: TRBJ1-5
CDR3: CASSPRQGVGGYTF; DNA: TGTGCCAGCAGTCCGAGACAGGGTGTCGGCGGCTACACCTTC; D: TRBD1; size: -; V: TRBV12-3/TRBV12-4; J: TRBJ1-2
CDR3: CASSWRPTGRSETQYF; DNA: TGTGCCAGCAGCTGGCGGCCGACCGGGAGGTCAGAGACCCAGTACTTC; D: TRBD2; size: -; V: TRBV7-2; J: TRBJ2-5
CDR3: CASSQGTSPPYGYTF; DNA: TGTGCCAGCAGCCAAGGGACATCTCCCCCCTATGGCTACACCTTC; D: -; size: many; V: TRBV12-3/TRBV12-4; J: TRBJ1-2
CDR3: CASSQEGQGDTEAFF; DNA: TGTGCCAGCAGCCAAGAGGGACAGGGGGACACTGAAGCTTTCTTT; D: TRBD1; size: -; V: TRBV4-2; J: TRBJ1-1
CDR3: CASSTATASDEKLFF; DNA: TGCGCCAGCAGCACCGCGACAGCGTCGGATGAAAAACTGTTTTTT; D: -; size: few; V: TRBV5-1; J: TRBJ1-4
CDR3: CASSQDLGQKQETQYF; DNA: TGCGCCAGCAGCCAAGATTTAGGACAGAAGCAAGAGACCCAGTACTTC; D: -; size: -; V: TRBV7-2; J: TRBJ2-5
CDR3: CASSPLETERVNTEAFF; DNA: TGTGCCAGCAGCCCTCTCGAGACTGAGCGGGTGAACACTGAAGCTTTCTTT; D: -; size: -; V: TRBV7-6; J: TRBJ1-1
CDR3: CASSGDSEAFF; DNA: TGCGCCAGCAGTGGTGACAGTGAAGCTTTCTTT; D: -; size: few; V: TRBV10-2; J: TRBJ1-1
CDR3: CASSQGGGATF; DNA: TGTGCCAGCAGCCAAGGAGGGGGGGCCACCTTC; D: -; size: few; V: TRBV3-1; J: TRBJ1-2
CDR3: CASSAGTSGADEQFF; DNA: TGCGCCAGCAGTGCCGGGACTAGCGGGGCAGATGAGCAGTTCTTC; D: TRBD2; size: many; V: TRBV10-1; J: TRBJ2-1
CDR3: CASTVKRGNTYNEQFF; DNA: TGTGCCAGCACAGTGAAAAGGGGAAACACCTACAATGAGCAGTTCTTC; D: -; size: many; V: TRBV2; J: TRBJ2-1
CDR3: CAISPLGSGITDTQYF; DNA: TGTGCCATCAGCCCCCTGGGCAGCGGGATCACAGATACGCAGTATTTT; D: TRBD2; size: -; V: TRBV10-3; J: TRBJ2-3
CDR3: CASSQDRLPQETQYF; DNA: TGTGCCAGCAGCCAAGATCGACTGCCCCAAGAGACCCAGTACTTC; D: -; size: -; V: TRBV4-2; J: TRBJ2-5
CDR3: CASSFYGSTGELFF; DNA: TGTGCCAGCAGCTTTTACGGGAGCACCGGGGAGCTGTTTTTT; D: -; size: many; V: TRBV5-6; J: TRBJ2-2
CDR3: CAWSVSVNTEAFF; DNA: TGTGCCTGGAGTGTGTCCGTGAACACTGAAGCTTTCTTT; D: -; size: -; V: TRBV30; J: TRBJ1-1
CDR3: CSVDSSGAYNEQFF; DNA: TGCAGCGTGGACTCTAGCGGGGCCTACAATGAGCAGTTCTTC; D: TRBD2; size: few; V: TRBV29-1; J: TRBJ2-1
CDR3: CASSTAGTLPISENIQYF; DNA: TGTGCCAGTAGTACTGCCGGGACCCTCCCCATAAGCGAAAACATTCAGTACTTC; D: -; size: few; V: TRBV19; J: TRBJ2-4
CDR3: CASTLIQLNGYTF; DNA: TGTGCCAGCACTTTGATACAGCTCAATGGCTACACCTTC; D: -; size: many; V: TRBV2; J: TRBJ1-2
CDR3: CASVHGQGSANYGYTF; DNA: TGTGCCAGCGTCCACGGACAGGGGTCTGCTAACTATGGCTACACCTTC; D: TRBD1; size: many; V: TRBV6-1; J: TRBJ1-2
CDR3: CASSTLAGGVETQYF; DNA: TGTGCCAGCAGCACCCTAGCGGGGGGGGTGGAGACCCAGTACTTC; D: TRBD2; size: many; V: TRBV7-2; J: TRBJ2-5
CDR3: CSVSSGSTVKSEAFF; DNA: TGCAGCGTATCATCCGGCTCGACGGTGAAATCTGAAGCTTTCTTT; D: -; size: once; V: TRBV29-1; J: TRBJ1-1
CDR3: CASSYSIQRGNNEQFF; DNA: TGTGCCAGCAGTTACTCGATCCAGCGGGGGAACAATGAGCAGTTCTTC; D: TRBD2; size: many; V: TRBV6-6; J: TRBJ2-1
CDR3: CASSSLLGTGAHLTYEQYF; DNA: TGTGCCAGCAGCTCCCTCCTTGGGACAGGGGCCCACCTTACCTACGAGCAGTACTTC; D: TRBD1; size: few; V: TRBV7-9; J: TRBJ2-7
CDR3: CASSQRGAGQGDREQYF; DNA: TGTGCCAGCAGCCAAAGAGGAGCGGGACAGGGAGATCGAGAGCAGTACTTC; D: TRBD1; size: many; V: TRBV3-1; J: TRBJ2-7
CDR3: CASSPGSGGEKLFF; DNA: TGTGCCAGCAGCCCGGGCTCGGGAGGCGAAAAACTGTTTTTT; D: -; size: -; V: TRBV4-2; J: TRBJ1-4
CDR3: CASSPLGGPEAEQYF; DNA: TGCGCCAGCAGCCCCTTAGGCGGACCCGAGGCCGAGCAGTACTTC; D: -; size: few; V: TRBV5-1; J: TRBJ2-7
CDR3: CASSYNRGGYGYTF; DNA: TGTGCCAGCAGCTATAACCGGGGTGGCTATGGCTACACCTTC; D: -; size: -; V: TRBV7-2; J: TRBJ1-2
CDR3: CASGDGSSYEQYF; DNA: TGCGCCAGTGGGGACGGGAGCTCCTACGAGCAGTACTTC; D: -; size: -; V: TRBV10-1; J: TRBJ2-7
CDR3: CASSMTGGNEKLFF; DNA: TGTGCCAGCAGTATGACAGGGGGGAATGAAAAACTGTTTTTT; D: TRBD1; size: -; V: TRBV12-3/TRBV12-4; J: TRBJ1-4
CDR3: CASSLAGSTDTQYF; DNA: TGTGCCAGCAGTCTAGCGGGTAGCACAGATACGCAGTATTTT; D: TRBD2; size: many; V: TRBV5-1; J: TRBJ2-3
CDR3: CASSLPPGGEQFF; DNA: TGTGCCAGCAGCTTACCCCCCGGGGGTGAGCAGTTCTTC; D: -; size: -; V: TRBV7-3; J: TRBJ2-1
CDR3: CASSSGRELVFF; DNA: TGTGCCAGCAGCTCCGGACGGGAACTAGTGTTTTTT; D: -; size: few; V: TRBV11-2; J: TRBJ1-4
CDR3: CASSHRGLETEAFF; DNA: TGTGCCAGCAGCCATCGGGGGTTGGAGACTGAAGCTTTCTTT; D: -; size: many; V: TRBV7-9; J: TRBJ1-1
CDR3: CASTLAVSTVGSEQFF; DNA: TGTGCCAGCACTTTAGCGGTATCGACAGTAGGTAGTGAGCAGTTCTTC; D: -; size: few; V: TRBV27; J: TRBJ2-1
CDR3: CASSLAGVRTEAFF; DNA: TGCGCCAGCAGCTTGGCCGGGGTTAGAACTGAAGCTTTCTTT; D: -; size: few; V: TRBV5-1; J: TRBJ1-1
CDR3: CASSLDRAGGTGELFF; DNA: TGTGCCAGCAGTTTGGACAGGGCAGGGGGTACCGGGGAGCTGTTTTTT; D: TRBD1; size: few; V: TRBV28; J: TRBJ2-2
CDR3: CGARVDHYNEQFF; DNA: TGCGGTGCTAGAGTGGATCATTACAATGAGCAGTTCTTC; D: -; size: -; V: TRBV20-1; J: TRBJ2-1
CDR3: CASSEVGGGATSGNTIYF; DNA: TGTGCCAGCAGTGAAGTGGGTGGAGGAGCTACCTCTGGAAACACCATATATTTT; D: -; size: -; V: TRBV6-1; J: TRBJ1-3
CDR3: CASSGTHNTEAFF; DNA: TGTGCCAGCAGTGGGACACACAACACTGAAGCTTTCTTT; D: -; size: many; V: TRBV6-1; J: TRBJ1-1
CDR3: CASSVAGTISYNEQFF; DNA: TGTGCCAGCAGCGTAGCCGGGACTATCTCCTACAATGAGCAGTTCTTC; D: TRBD2; size: few; V: TRBV9; J: TRBJ2-1
CDR3: CSARSPLAEFHYNEQFF; DNA: TGCAGTGCTAGAAGCCCCCTAGCGGAATTCCATTACAATGAGCAGTTCTTC; D: TRBD2; size: -; V: TRBV20-1; J: TRBJ2-1
CDR3: CASSRGPGQGYEQYF; DNA: TGTGCCAGCAGCCGGGGACCGGGACAGGGGTACGAGCAGTACTTC; D: TRBD1; size: few; V: TRBV7-3; J: TRBJ2-7
CDR3: CASSQIGGQPQHF; DNA: TGTGCCAGCAGCCAAATAGGGGGTCAGCCCCAGCATTTT; D: -; size: few; V: TRBV3-1; J: TRBJ1-5
CDR3: CASSARAGDSGELFF; DNA: TGTGCCAGCAGTGCAAGGGCAGGGGATTCCGGGGAGCTGTTTTTT; D: -; size: many; V: TRBV2; J: TRBJ2-2
CDR3: CASSLFTGVVTEAFF; DNA: TGTGCCAGCAGCTTGTTCACAGGGGTAGTCACTGAAGCTTTCTTT; D: TRBD1; size: many; V: TRBV5-8; J: TRBJ1-1
CDR3: CASSLGLDNEQFF; DNA: TGTGCCAGCAGTTTAGGGCTCGACAATGAGCAGTTCTTC; D: -; size: many; V: TRBV28; J: TRBJ2-1
CDR3: CASSLARTSGRSLDTQYF; DNA: TGTGCCAGCAGCTTAGCGAGGACTAGCGGGAGGTCGTTAGATACGCAGTATTTT; D: TRBD2; size: many; V: TRBV7-8; J: TRBJ2-3
CDR3: CASSNRDRLNSPLHF; DNA: TGTGCCAGCAGTAACCGGGACAGACTTAATTCACCCCTCCACTTT; D: TRBD1; size: -; V: TRBV12-3/TRBV12-4; J: TRBJ1-6
CDR3: CASSEEFGNQPQHF; DNA: TGTGCCAGCAGTGAGGAGTTTGGCAATCAGCCCCAGCATTTT; D: -; size: few; V: TRBV3-1; J: TRBJ1-5
CDR3: CAISGQGAPNYGYTF; DNA: TGTGCCATCAGTGGGCAGGGGGCTCCCAACTATGGCTACACCTTC; D: TRBD1; size: few; V: TRBV10-3; J: TRBJ1-2
CDR3: CATSDSGEGRNQPQHF; DNA: TGTGCCACCAGTGATTCGGGGGAGGGTCGCAATCAGCCCCAGCATTTT; D: -; size: many; V: TRBV24-1; J: TRBJ1-5
CDR3: CSVRREGNEQFF; DNA: TGCAGCGTTAGGCGGGAGGGGAATGAGCAGTTCTTC; D: TRBD2; size: few; V: TRBV29-1; J: TRBJ2-1
CDR3: CASSPRGQANTGELVF; DNA: TGTGCCAGCAGCCCAAGGGGACAGGCAAACACCGGGGAGCTGGTTTTT; D: TRBD1; size: -; V: TRBV7-9; J: TRBJ2-2